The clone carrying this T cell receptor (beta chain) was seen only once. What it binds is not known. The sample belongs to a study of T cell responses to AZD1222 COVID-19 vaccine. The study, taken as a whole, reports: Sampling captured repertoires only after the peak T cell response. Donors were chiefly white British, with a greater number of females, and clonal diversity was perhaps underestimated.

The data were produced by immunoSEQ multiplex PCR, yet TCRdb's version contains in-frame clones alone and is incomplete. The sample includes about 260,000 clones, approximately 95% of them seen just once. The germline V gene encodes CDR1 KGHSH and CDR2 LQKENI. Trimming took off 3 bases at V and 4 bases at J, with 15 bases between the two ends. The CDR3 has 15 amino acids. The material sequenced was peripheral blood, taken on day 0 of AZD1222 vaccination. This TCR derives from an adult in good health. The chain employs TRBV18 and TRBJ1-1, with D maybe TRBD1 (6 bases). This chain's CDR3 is CASSPPGGLGTEAFF. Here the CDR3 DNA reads TGTGCCAGCTCACCCCCGGGGGGGCTTGGCACTGAAGCTTTCTTT.